Below, 31 T cell receptor beta chains from the same sample are listed, as sequenced in a study of T cells in Graves' hyperthyroidism and ophthalmopathy. RNA transcripts served as the template for amplifying TCR beta CDR3 regions. The TCR CDR3 was amplified in a first-round RT-PCR using the HTBI primer set. TCRdb processed the multiplex PCR reads anew with MiXCR; each CDR3 protein has one entry. The data contain approximately 300,000 distinct CDR3 sequences, around 15% of them singletons. Source material: blood. Receptors originate from a woman aged 60 to 75 with Graves' ophthalmopathy.

The chain employs TRBV7-8 and TRBJ2-2; maybe TRBD1 (7 bases). There are 16 residues in the CDR3. V was shortened by 3 bases and J by 5 bases, with 16 bases between the two germline ends. Germline V CDR1 and CDR2: SGHVS, FQNEAQ. CDR3 sequence reads: CASSFRGDSTTGELFF. The CDR3 DNA reads as TGTGCCAGCAGCTTTAGGGGGGACAGTACGACCGGGGAGCTGTTTTTT.

This chain joins TRBV24-1 and TRBJ1-6; D is perhaps TRBD1 (5 bases). CDR3 length equals 15 residues. Germline CDR1 KGHDR, CDR2 SFDVKD. Trimming shortened V by 5 bases and J by 2 bases, and 9 bases separated the two germline ends. The CDR3 here is CATSGRQTYNSPLHF. Here the CDR3 DNA reads TGTGCCACCAGTGGGCGACAGACCTATAATTCACCCCTCCACTTT.

V and J are TRBV9 and TRBJ1-6; 8 nucleotides align to TRBD1. The CDR3 length is 16 residues. Germline CDR1 SGDLS, CDR2 YYNGEE. With 0 bases clipped from V and 7 bases from J, the junction kept 6 bases outside the gene matches. CDR3 sequence reads: CASSVDLGQGNSPLHF. CDR3 bases: TGTGCCAGCAGCGTAGACCTCGGACAGGGAAATTCACCCCTCCACTTT.

At least ten counts were recorded for this clonotype. This chain links TRBV28 with TRBJ2-1; 10 positions match TRBD1. CDR1 is MDHEN, CDR2 SYDVKM, per germline. Trimming at V came to 5 bases and at J to 3 bases, leaving 4 bases not matched to a gene. The CDR3 is 15 amino acids. CDR3 loop: CASSGTGVHYNEQFF. DNA for the CDR3: TGTGCCAGCAGTGGGACAGGGGTCCACTACAATGAGCAGTTCTTC. The variable domain in full, with the rest retrieved from reference TRBV28 and TRBJ2-1, is DVKVTQSSRYLVKRTGEKVFLECVQDMDHENMFWYRQDPGLGLRLIYFSYDVKMKEKGDIPEGYSVSREKKERFSLILESASTNQTSMYLCASSGTGVHYNEQFFGPGTRLTVL.

This clonotype has a count of ten or more. V usage is TRBV6-1 and J usage is TRBJ1-5; D may be TRBD1 (6 bases). Germline V gene sequence: CDR1 MNHNS, CDR2 SASEGT. V was trimmed by 5 bases and J by 6 bases, leaving 11 bases between them. This CDR3 comprises 13 residues. This CDR3 is CASSQSGVQPQHF. The CDR3 region has the DNA TGTGCCAGCAGTCAATCAGGGGTTCAGCCCCAGCATTTT.

This clonotype was seen a handful of times. The J gene is TRBJ2-1, the V gene TRBV9, with D perhaps TRBD2 (6 bases). CDR3 length equals 15 residues. Between the trimmed V and J ends, which lost 3 bases and 6 bases, there was a span of 16 bases. CDR1 is SGDLS, CDR2 YYNGEE, per germline. The CDR3 bases are TGTGCCAGCAGCGCAGTAGTAGCGGCCATCAATGAGCAGTTCTTC. Translation gives CASSAVVAAINEQFF.

This clonotype was recorded many times. The CDR3 DNA reads as TGTGCCAGCAGCCAAGGCGGAAGGGTTCAGCCCCAGCATTTT. The encoded protein is CASSQGGRVQPQHF. V usage is TRBV3-1 and J usage is TRBJ1-5; D uncertain. The V gene's germline CDR1 is LGHDT and CDR2 YNNKEL (reference sequence). Trimming removed 1 base at V and 6 bases at J, with 10 bases between. The CDR3 length is 14 residues. Complete variable domain (other parts from reference TRBV3-1 and TRBJ1-5): DTAVSQTPKYLVTQMGNDKSIKCEQNLGHDTMYWYKQDSKKFLKIMFSYNNKELIINETVPNRFSPKSPDKAHLNLHINSLELGDSAVYFCASSQGGRVQPQHFGDGTRLSIL.

This clonotype was recorded at least ten times. The chain has TRBV5-8 and TRBJ1-1, with no clear D. The germline V gene has CDR1 SGHTS and CDR2 YDEGEE. The CDR3 loop spans 15 amino acids. V lost 4 bases to trimming and J lost 1 base, with 14 bases between them. The CDR3 is CASSLAGPTNTEAFF. The DNA of the CDR3 is TGTGCCAGCAGCCTCGCTGGACCGACGAACACTGAAGCTTTCTTT.

This clonotype appeared many times. V is TRBV28 and J is TRBJ2-3; D remains unclear. In germline, CDR1 is MDHEN, CDR2 SYDVKM. The CDR3 has 15 residues. Trimming took 6 bases from V and 0 from J, leaving 13 bases between them. In DNA, the CDR3 is TGTGCCAGCAGCCCTAACTGGCCCAGCACAGATACGCAGTATTTT. Protein product: CASSPNWPSTDTQYF.

Many counts were recorded for this clonotype. The chain recombines TRBV20-1 with TRBJ1-5; D call uncertain. This CDR3 spans 15 amino acids. From germline, CDR1 is DFQATT and CDR2 SNEGSKA (reference sequence). The V end lost 6 bases, the J end lost 4 bases, and 19 bases lay between the germline ends. The CDR3 DNA sequence: TGCAGTGCAACGACCAACAGTATGAGTAATCAGCCCCAGCATTTT. Translating gives CSATTNSMSNQPQHF.

CDR3 DNA: TGTGCCAGCAGTGCCAACAGGGGGCAGAACACCGGGGAGCTGTTTTTT. Amino acid sequence: CASSANRGQNTGELFF. J is TRBJ2-2 and V is TRBV6-2 or TRBV6-3, with 9 positions matching TRBD1. The CDR3 is 16 amino acids. Unmatched junction bases numbered 5, after V lost 5 bases and J lost 1 base. Germline lookup yields CDR1 MNHEY and CDR2 SVGEGT.

This clonotype was found a few times. Given a much more abundant clone one base away, this may be a read error. The chain links TRBV7-2 to TRBJ2-7; tentatively, D is TRBD2 (5 bases). The V gene's germline CDR1 is SGHTA and CDR2 FQGNSA. CDR3 length equals 14 residues. CDR3 nucleotide sequence: TGTGTCAGCGGCTTCCCCGTGGCCCCCTACGAGCAGTACTTC. Amino acids: CVSGFPVAPYEQYF.

The sample holds many counts of this clonotype. CDR3 sequence (DNA): TGTGCCAGCTCACCAGGACTAGACACAGATACGCAGTATTTT. Translated: CASSPGLDTDTQYF. The chain joins TRBV18 to TRBJ2-3, with 7 bases matching TRBD2. The CDR3 covers 14 residues. Germline-derived CDR1 and CDR2 are KGHSH and LQKENI. Losses at the gene ends were 2 bases for V and 2 bases for J; bases not matched to a gene: 1.

This clonotype was counted at least ten times. The chain employs TRBV18 and TRBJ1-1; D is possibly TRBD1 (5 bases). Looked up from germline, CDR1 is KGHSH and CDR2 is LQKENI. V shed 3 bases and J shed 3 bases, with 20 bases lying between them. There are 17 residues in the CDR3. In nucleotides, the CDR3 is TGTGCCAGCTCACCTATGGGTTGGAGGGGCTGGGACACTGAAGCTTTCTTT. It yields the protein CASSPMGWRGWDTEAFF.

Details on this clonotype: One junction end disagrees with the germline gene, perhaps due to a read error. This chain links TRBV7-6 with TRBJ2-5, with 9 positions matching TRBD2. Germline V lookup: CDR1 SGHVS, CDR2 FNYEAQ. The CDR3 has 21 residues. CDR3 in amino acids: CGSSLFIFGSAGGPGEETQYF. Here the CDR3 DNA reads TGTGGCAGCAGCTTATTCATATTCGGATCGGCGGGGGGGCCAGGAGAAGAGACCCAGTACTTC.

In regard to this clonotype: A much larger clone differs from this one at a single base, so this may be a read error. The genes are TRBV2 and TRBJ1-5, with 7 bases that match TRBD1. The CDR3 is made up of 15 amino acids. The J segment lost 0 bases and the V segment lost 5 bases, leaving 4 bases of the junction unmatched. Germline V gives CDR1 SNHLY, CDR2 FYNNEI. For the CDR3, the DNA is TGTGCCAGCAGTCAGGGACAGTATAGCAATCAGCCCCAGCATTTT. Translated: CASSQGQYSNQPQHF. The whole variable domain, filled in from reference TRBV2 and TRBJ1-5, reads EPEVTQTPSHQVTQMGQEVILRCVPISNHLYFYWYRQILGQKVEFLVSFYNNEISEKSEIFDDQFSVERPDGSNFTLKIRSTKLEDSAMYFCASSQGQYSNQPQHFGDGTRLSIL.

This clonotype was detected ten times or more. This chain joins TRBV28 and TRBJ2-1; TRBD2 agrees at 10 bases. The CDR3 spans 15 residues. Per the germline V gene, CDR1 is MDHEN and CDR2 is SYDVKM. V trimming: 5 bases; J trimming: 9 bases; junction bases outside the gene matches: 10. Here the CDR3 reads CASSRTSGPGGEQFF. CDR3 DNA sequence: TGTGCCAGCAGTCGGACTAGCGGTCCGGGGGGTGAGCAGTTCTTC.

This clonotype was observed a handful of times. The J gene is TRBJ2-1, the V gene TRBV9, with D possibly being TRBD2 (5 bases). This CDR3 region has 14 residues. Trimming took 4 bases from V and 4 from J, leaving 12 bases between them. In germline, CDR1 is SGDLS, CDR2 YYNGEE. The CDR3 DNA follows: TGTGCCAGCAGCTCTAACGGGGATTACAATGAGCAGTTCTTC. It encodes CASSSNGDYNEQFF.

This clonotype was picked up a small number of times. The chain has TRBV4-3 and TRBJ2-3, with TRBD2 matching over 9 bases. The trim removed 1 base at V and 4 bases at J, leaving 3 bases unmatched. The CDR3 is made up of 15 amino acids. The germline V gene has CDR1 LGHNA and CDR2 YSLEER. CDR3 nucleotides: TGCGCCAGCAGCCAAGCGACTAGCGGCCCAGATACGCAGTATTTT. Its translation: CASSQATSGPDTQYF.

This clonotype was counted at least ten times. The DNA of the CDR3 is TGTGCCAGCAGTTACCGAAGGGGATCCTACGAGCAGTACTTC. It translates to CASSYRRGSYEQYF. V gene TRBV6-6 combines with J gene TRBJ2-7, with D possibly being TRBD1 (5 bases). The CDR3 runs 14 residues. The germline gives CDR1 MNHNY, CDR2 SVGAGI (reference sequence). The V end lost 2 bases, the J end lost 1 base, and 9 bases lay between the germline ends.

The table lists this clonotype with a count of one. A much larger clonotype is one base distant, so this may be a read error. The V call is TRBV3-1, the J call TRBJ2-3, with D possibly TRBD1 on 6 matching bases. The germline V gene has CDR1 LGHDT and CDR2 YNNKEL (reference sequence). The CDR3 sequence is 14 residues long. DNA of the CDR3: TGTGTCAGCAGCCAAGAAGGGGGTCCAGATACGCAGTATTTT. Encoded protein: CVSSQEGGPDTQYF.

This chain uses TRBV12-3 or TRBV12-4 with TRBJ2-3, with D possibly being TRBD2 (6 bases). The V gene lost 9 bases and the J gene lost 3 bases, with 19 bases spanning the gap. The CDR3 extends over 15 amino acids. CDR3 in DNA: TGTGCCAGTTATCCCACTCGGGAGTGGACAGATACGCAGTATTTT. Translation gives CASYPTREWTDTQYF.

This clonotype was observed a handful of times. CDR3 in DNA: TGTGCCAGCAGCGTCAGCTCAGGGGGCGCTTATAATTCACCCCTCCACTTT. Its protein product is CASSVSSGGAYNSPLHF. The chain uses TRBV9 and TRBJ1-6; TRBD1 agrees at 8 bases. CDR1 is SGDLS and CDR2 is YYNGEE in the germline V gene. CDR3 length equals 17 residues. V trimming: 2 bases; J trimming: 4 bases; junction bases outside the gene matches: 8.

This clonotype was seen ten or more times. The gene calls are TRBV27 and TRBJ1-6; the D gene is possibly TRBD1 (6 bases). The CDR3 runs 13 residues. Germline values: CDR1 MNHEY, CDR2 SMNVEV (reference sequence). V lost 5 bases and J 11 bases, leaving 13 bases between the germline ends. The CDR3 coding sequence is TGTGCCAGCAGTAGCTACAGGGCCGCACCCCTCCACTTT. It is translated as CASSSYRAAPLHF.

V gene TRBV7-9 combines with J gene TRBJ2-1; 8 bases fit TRBD2. The germline V gene has CDR1 SEHNR and CDR2 FQNEAQ (reference sequence). V trimming: 3 bases; J trimming: 7 bases; junction bases outside the gene matches: 8. This CDR3 contains 15 residues. CDR3 sequence reads: CASSLEREGLNEQFF. CDR3 sequence (DNA): TGTGCCAGCAGCTTGGAACGGGAGGGACTAAATGAGCAGTTCTTC. Full variable domain (outside the CDR3, taken from reference TRBV7-9 and TRBJ2-1): DTGVSQNPRHKITKRGQNVTFRCDPISEHNRLYWYRQTLGQGPEFLTYFQNEAQLEKSRLLSDRFSAERPKGSFSTLEIQRTEQGDSAMYLCASSLEREGLNEQFFGPGTRLTVL.

This clonotype came up many times. The V and J genes are TRBV5-1 and TRBJ2-5; TRBD1 agrees at 8 bases. Germline V gene data show CDR1 as SGHRS and CDR2 as YFSETQ. This CDR3 has 17 amino acids. With V trimmed by 0 bases and J by 4 bases, 11 bases remained unmatched. The CDR3 is CASSLAPMGQAAETQYF. CDR3 nucleotide sequence: TGCGCCAGCAGCTTGGCTCCAATGGGACAGGCGGCAGAGACCCAGTACTTC.

This clonotype was seen at least ten times. The rearrangement uses TRBV7-9 and TRBJ2-7, with D perhaps matching TRBD1 or TRBD2 (5 bases each). CDR3 length: 15 residues. The V and J ends lost 5 bases and 2 bases respectively, with 16 bases between them. Germline CDR1 and CDR2: SEHNR and FQNEAQ (reference sequence). CDR3 nucleotides: TGTGCCAGCAGCACATTAGCCCGGGGCCCCTACGAGCAGTACTTC. Translated: CASSTLARGPYEQYF.

The V and J genes are TRBV5-1 and TRBJ2-3; TRBD2 matches at 14 bases. J lost 10 bases, V lost 4 bases, and 8 bases had no gene match. This CDR3 spans 15 amino acids. Germline assignment: CDR1 SGHRS and CDR2 YFSETQ. This CDR3 reads CASSPAGLAGVAQYF. The CDR3 DNA reads as TGCGCCAGCAGCCCCGCGGGACTAGCGGGAGTGGCGCAGTATTTT.

There are many counts of this clonotype. The chain recombines TRBV2 with TRBJ2-3, with 8 bases fitting TRBD2. The CDR3 spans 16 residues. Germline lookup yields CDR1 SNHLY and CDR2 FYNNEI. After removal of 5 bases from V and 0 bases from J, the junction contained 7 bases not matched to a gene. DNA for the CDR3: TGTGCCAGCAGTCGCAATAGCGGGGCTAGCACAGATACGCAGTATTTT. Protein: CASSRNSGASTDTQYF.

In its sample, this clonotype was seen many times. The gene calls are TRBV14 and TRBJ2-7; 10 nucleotides line up with TRBD1. The trim removed 4 bases at V and 7 bases at J, leaving 4 bases unmatched. The CDR3 is made up of 13 amino acids. CDR1 is SGHDN and CDR2 is FVKESK in the germline V gene. Written as DNA, the CDR3 is TGTGCCAGCAGCCCGACAGGGGGCTTAGAGCAGTACTTC. This translates into CASSPTGGLEQYF.

The gene calls are TRBV7-2 and TRBJ1-5; D possibly corresponds to TRBD1 (6 bases). The CDR3 has 15 residues. Trimming took 4 bases from V and 7 from J, leaving 17 bases between them. CDR1 and CDR2 (germline): SGHTA, FQGNSA. The CDR3 coding sequence is TGTGCCAGCAGCTCCCGCGGGGGGGCGCGACAGCCCCAGCATTTT. It translates to CASSSRGGARQPQHF.